Shown below are 20 T cell receptor beta chains from a single sample sequenced in a study of PD-1 blockade in classical Hodgkin lymphoma. Stated time point: newly diagnosed, previously untreated cHL patient sample. The study purified CD4+ T cells from thawed PBMCs using magnetic negative selection. Generated by immunoSEQ multiplex PCR, the TCRdb table keeps only in-frame clones and is missing some. The sample yields fewer than 20,000 clones, about nine tenths seen once. Sequencing was performed on CD4+ T cells from blood. All receptors derive from a human donor with classical Hodgkin lymphoma.

The chain employs TRBV6-1 and TRBJ2-7; D gene uncertain. The CDR3 covers 11 residues. From germline, CDR1 is MNHNS and CDR2 SASEGT. Deletions cut 7 bases from V and 3 bases from J, with 7 bases between. In nucleotides, the CDR3 is TGTGCCAGCACCCCGGGCTACGAGCAGTACTTC. Translation: CASTPGYEQYF.

The sample holds a few counts of this clone. Written as DNA, the CDR3 is TGTGCCAGCAGCCCTAATCCCGCGAGCAATCAGCCCCAGCATTTT. Its protein product is CASSPNPASNQPQHF. The rearrangement links TRBV5-4 to TRBJ1-5; D gene uncertain. Germline CDR1 and CDR2: SGHNT and YYREEE (reference sequence). With 4 bases removed from V and 1 base from J, the gap between germline ends came to 12 bases. This CDR3 contains 15 residues.

The V and J genes are TRBV7-9 and TRBJ2-6; D gene unclear. V was pared by 5 bases and J by 4 bases, with 6 bases between. This CDR3 has 13 amino acids. Germline V gene sequence: CDR1 SEHNR, CDR2 FQNEAQ (reference sequence). DNA of the CDR3: TGTGCCAGCAGCCTTGGGGGGGCCAACGTCCTGACTTTC. Translated: CASSLGGANVLTF.

This sequence joins TRBV5-1 and TRBJ2-5, with D unclear. Germline CDR1 and CDR2: SGHRS and YFSETQ. V was trimmed by 4 bases and J by 10 bases, leaving 29 bases between them. This CDR3 contains 17 residues. The CDR3 reads CASSPRTGEPFSVSQYF. The CDR3 DNA follows: TGCGCCAGCAGCCCCCGCACTGGAGAGCCCTTCTCGGTGAGCCAGTACTTC.

J is TRBJ1-4 and V is TRBV5-4; perhaps TRBD1 as D (6 bases). Germline V lookup: CDR1 SGHNT, CDR2 YYREEE (reference sequence). The length of the CDR3 is 17 residues. V lost 0 bases and J 3 bases, leaving 15 bases between the germline ends. This CDR3 is CASSLEGGAGANEKLFF. CDR3 nucleotides: TGTGCCAGCAGCTTGGAGGGGGGGGCCGGTGCTAATGAAAAACTGTTTTTT.

This clone is a singleton in its sample. This chain uses TRBV20-1 with TRBJ2-1; tentative D call: TRBD1 (6 bases). Germline CDR1 DFQATT, CDR2 SNEGSKA (reference sequence). Trimming pared 5 bases from V and 8 bases from J, leaving 10 bases between. The length of the CDR3 is 11 residues. This CDR3 is CSAYRVDEQFF. The CDR3 DNA follows: TGCAGTGCTTACAGGGTCGATGAGCAGTTCTTC.

The chain links TRBV30 to TRBJ1-3, with D maybe TRBD1 (5 bases). Germline lookup yields CDR1 GTSNPN and CDR2 SVGIG (reference sequence). V shed 7 bases and J shed 0 bases, with 10 bases lying between them. This CDR3 has 13 residues. In nucleotides, the CDR3 is TGTGCCTTCGACAGTCGCTCTGGAAACACCATATATTTT. Its protein is CAFDSRSGNTIYF.

The rearrangement uses TRBV7-9 and TRBJ1-5; D is uncertain. Per the germline V gene, CDR1 is SEHNR and CDR2 is FQNEAQ (reference sequence). This CDR3 has 12 amino acids. V was cut by 5 bases and J by 7 bases, with 9 bases left in between. The CDR3 reads CASSLPGQPQHF. CDR3 nucleotides: TGTGCCAGCAGCCTCCCCGGGCAGCCCCAGCATTTT.

The V gene is TRBV7-3, the J gene TRBJ2-2, with a possible D match to TRBD1 (6 bases). Germline-derived CDR1 and CDR2 are SGHTA and FQGTGA. This CDR3 comprises 14 residues. The germline V and J ends were trimmed by 4 bases and 4 bases, with 10 bases remaining between them. The CDR3 here is CASSSNRATGELFF. CDR3 sequence (DNA): TGTGCCAGCAGCTCCAACAGGGCCACCGGGGAGCTGTTTTTT.

The chain is built from TRBV5-1 and TRBJ2-5, with TRBD1 matching 8 bases. After removal of 0 bases from V and 1 base from J, the junction contained 5 bases not matched to a gene. From germline, CDR1 is SGHRS and CDR2 YFSETQ. The CDR3 loop spans 16 amino acids. The CDR3 loop reads CASSLGSGGFQETQYF. The CDR3 DNA reads TGCGCCAGCAGCTTGGGGTCAGGGGGCTTCCAAGAGACCCAGTACTTC.

The chain joins TRBV11-2 to TRBJ2-1, with 7 bases matching TRBD1. CDR1 is SGHAT and CDR2 is FQNNGV in the germline V gene. Trimming at V came to 4 bases and at J to 7 bases, leaving 1 base not matched to a gene. The CDR3 has 12 amino acids. CDR3 DNA: TGTGCCAGCAGCTCGGGACAGAATGAGCAGTTCTTC. This translates into CASSSGQNEQFF.

The count of this clone is one. V usage is TRBV28 and J usage is TRBJ2-1; the D gene is possibly TRBD2 (5 bases). Germline loops: CDR1 MDHEN, CDR2 SYDVKM. The V gene lost 7 bases and the J gene lost 5 bases, with 15 bases spanning the gap. The CDR3 sequence is 14 residues long. The CDR3 loop is CASTPGFAHNEQFF. CDR3 DNA sequence: TGTGCCAGCACTCCGGGGTTTGCCCACAATGAGCAGTTCTTC.

The CDR3 here is CASSVTGGNYGYTF. Here the CDR3 DNA reads TGCGCCAGCAGCGTCACAGGGGGAAACTATGGCTACACCTTC. V usage is TRBV5-1 and J usage is TRBJ1-2; TRBD1 aligns across 8 bases. This CDR3 is built from 14 residues. CDR1 is SGHRS and CDR2 is YFSETQ in the germline V gene. With V trimmed by 4 bases and J by 2 bases, 4 bases remained unmatched.

V and J are TRBV11-2 and TRBJ2-5; the D call may be TRBD1 or TRBD2 (5 bases each). With 1 base removed from V and 5 bases from J, the gap between germline ends came to 11 bases. Germline CDR1 and CDR2: SGHAT and FQNNGV. The CDR3 loop spans 14 amino acids. The CDR3 coding sequence is TGTGCCAGCAGCTTAGCGGCAGAGGGGGAGACCCAGTACTTC. It encodes CASSLAAEGETQYF.

This chain connects TRBV2 to TRBJ1-1; maybe TRBD1 (5 bases). V was pared by 3 bases and J by 6 bases, with 11 bases between. Germline values: CDR1 SNHLY, CDR2 FYNNEI. The CDR3 totals 13 residues. CDR3 protein: CASSEARGAEAFF. CDR3 DNA sequence: TGTGCCAGCAGTGAGGCCCGGGGGGCTGAAGCTTTCTTT.

The V and J genes are TRBV6-1 and TRBJ2-1; 14 nucleotides match TRBD2. Germline loops: CDR1 MNHNS, CDR2 SASEGT. J gave up 1 base and V 2 bases, and 4 bases lay outside the gene matches. This CDR3 has 18 residues. The CDR3 reads CASSEPGLAGASYNEQFF. DNA for the CDR3: TGTGCCAGCAGTGAACCGGGACTAGCGGGGGCTTCCTACAATGAGCAGTTCTTC.

V usage is TRBV27 and J usage is TRBJ2-7, with 11 positions matching TRBD2. Losses at the gene ends were 3 bases for V and 6 bases for J; bases not matched to a gene: 7. Per germline, CDR1 MNHEY and CDR2 SMNVEV (reference sequence). CDR3 size: 15 residues. CDR3 nucleotides: TGTGCCAGCAGTTTTGTAGCGGGAGGGCCGGGCGAGCAGTACTTC. This sequence encodes CASSFVAGGPGEQYF.

The CDR3 here is CASSTTSGSRSDTQYF. CDR3 nucleotides: TGTGCCAGCAGCACGACTAGCGGGAGTAGGTCAGATACGCAGTATTTT. The chain has TRBV5-4 and TRBJ2-3; 12 bases line up with TRBD2. The germline gives CDR1 SGHNT, CDR2 YYREEE (reference sequence). The J segment lost 4 bases and the V segment lost 4 bases, leaving 7 bases of the junction unmatched. This CDR3 has 16 residues.

The CDR3 DNA reads as TGTGCCTGGAGTTGGAGAGCCACTGGGGCCAACGTCCTGACTTTC. Amino acids: CAWSWRATGANVLTF. The chain has TRBV30 and TRBJ2-6; unclear D gene. Germline V gene sequence: CDR1 GTSNPN, CDR2 SVGIG (reference sequence). Trimming took off 2 bases at V and 2 bases at J, with 10 bases between the two ends. The CDR3 totals 15 residues.

The rearrangement links TRBV5-4 to TRBJ1-3, with 7 nucleotides matching TRBD1. CDR1 is SGHNT and CDR2 is YYREEE in the germline V gene (reference sequence). V shed 4 bases, J shed 0 bases, and the junction held 4 bases outside the gene matches. The CDR3 extends over 15 amino acids. CDR3 coding DNA: TGTGCCAGCAGCGACAGGGCTCCCTCTGGAAACACCATATATTTT. It encodes CASSDRAPSGNTIYF.